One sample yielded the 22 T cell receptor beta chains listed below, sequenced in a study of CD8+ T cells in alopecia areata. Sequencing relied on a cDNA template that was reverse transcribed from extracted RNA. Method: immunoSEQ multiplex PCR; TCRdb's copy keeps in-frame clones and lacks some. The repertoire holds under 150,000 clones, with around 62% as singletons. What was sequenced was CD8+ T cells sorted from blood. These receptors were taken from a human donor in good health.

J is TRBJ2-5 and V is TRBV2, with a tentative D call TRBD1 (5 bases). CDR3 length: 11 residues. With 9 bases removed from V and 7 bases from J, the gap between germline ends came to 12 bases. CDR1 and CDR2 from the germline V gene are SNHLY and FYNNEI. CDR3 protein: CARTAKGTQYF. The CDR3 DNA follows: TGTGCCAGGACAGCGAAAGGGACCCAGTACTTC.

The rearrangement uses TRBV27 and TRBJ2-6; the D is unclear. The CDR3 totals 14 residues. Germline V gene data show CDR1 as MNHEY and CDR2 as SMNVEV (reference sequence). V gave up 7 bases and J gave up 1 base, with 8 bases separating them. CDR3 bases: TGTGCCAGCACCGATTTTTCTGGGGCCAACGTCCTGACTTTC. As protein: CASTDFSGANVLTF.

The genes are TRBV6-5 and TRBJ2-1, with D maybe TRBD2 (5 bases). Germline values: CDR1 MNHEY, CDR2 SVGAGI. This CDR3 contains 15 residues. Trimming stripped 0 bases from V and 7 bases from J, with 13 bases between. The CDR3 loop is CASSYSGGLGNEQFF. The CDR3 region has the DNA TGTGCCAGCAGTTACTCTGGCGGGCTTGGTAATGAGCAGTTCTTC.

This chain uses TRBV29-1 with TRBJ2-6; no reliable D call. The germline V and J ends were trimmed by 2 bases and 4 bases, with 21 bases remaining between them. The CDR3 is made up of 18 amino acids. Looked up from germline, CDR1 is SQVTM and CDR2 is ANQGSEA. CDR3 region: CSVEMLHPSYPGANVLTF. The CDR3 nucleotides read TGCAGCGTTGAAATGCTGCATCCGTCGTATCCGGGGGCCAACGTCCTGACTTTC.

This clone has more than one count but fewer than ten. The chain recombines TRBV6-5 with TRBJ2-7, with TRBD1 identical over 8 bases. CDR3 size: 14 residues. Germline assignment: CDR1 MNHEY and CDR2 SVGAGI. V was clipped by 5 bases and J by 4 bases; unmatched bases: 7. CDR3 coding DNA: TGTGCCAGCAGTGATGCCGGACAGGGATACGAGCAGTACTTC. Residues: CASSDAGQGYEQYF.

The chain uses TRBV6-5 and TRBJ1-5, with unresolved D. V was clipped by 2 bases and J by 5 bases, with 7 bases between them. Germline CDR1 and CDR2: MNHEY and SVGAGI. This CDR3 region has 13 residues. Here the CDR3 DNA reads TGTGCCAGCAGTTACAGGCGTTATCAGCCCCAGCATTTT. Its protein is CASSYRRYQPQHF.

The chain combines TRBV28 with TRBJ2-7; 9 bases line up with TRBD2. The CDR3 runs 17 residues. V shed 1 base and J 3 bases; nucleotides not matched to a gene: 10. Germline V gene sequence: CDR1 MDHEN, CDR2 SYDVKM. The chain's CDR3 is CASSLSLAGGSYYEQYF. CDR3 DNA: TGTGCCAGCAGTTTATCTTTGGCGGGAGGGTCCTACTACGAGCAGTACTTC. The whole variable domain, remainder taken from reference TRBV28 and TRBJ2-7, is DVKVTQSSRYLVKRTGEKVFLECVQDMDHENMFWYRQDPGLGLRLIYFSYDVKMKEKGDIPEGYSVSREKKERFSLILESASTNQTSMYLCASSLSLAGGSYYEQYFGPGTRLTVT.

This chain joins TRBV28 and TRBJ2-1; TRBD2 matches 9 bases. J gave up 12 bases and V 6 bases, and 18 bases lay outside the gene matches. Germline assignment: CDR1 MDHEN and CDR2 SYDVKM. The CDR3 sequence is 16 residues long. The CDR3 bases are TGTGCCAGCAGGGTGGCTAGCGGGGTTTACGAGGTGGGGCAGTTCTTC. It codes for CASRVASGVYEVGQFF. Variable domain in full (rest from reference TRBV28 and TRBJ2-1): DVKVTQSSRYLVKRTGEKVFLECVQDMDHENMFWYRQDPGLGLRLIYFSYDVKMKEKGDIPEGYSVSREKKERFSLILESASTNQTSMYLCASRVASGVYEVGQFFGPGTRLTVL.

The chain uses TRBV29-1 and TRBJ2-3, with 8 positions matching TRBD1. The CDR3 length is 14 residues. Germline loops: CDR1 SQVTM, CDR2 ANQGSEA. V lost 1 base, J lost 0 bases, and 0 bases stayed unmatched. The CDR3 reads CSVEGTGSTDTQYF. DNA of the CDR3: TGCAGCGTTGAAGGGACAGGGAGCACAGATACGCAGTATTTT.

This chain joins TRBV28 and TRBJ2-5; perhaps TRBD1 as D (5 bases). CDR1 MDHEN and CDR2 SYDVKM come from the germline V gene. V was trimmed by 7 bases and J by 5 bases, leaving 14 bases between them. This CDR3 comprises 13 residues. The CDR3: CASKVSPGETQYF. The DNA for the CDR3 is TGTGCCAGCAAGGTGTCCCCAGGGGAGACCCAGTACTTC.

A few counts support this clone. CDR3 nucleotide sequence: TGTGCCAGCAGTTACTCTGGAGGGACCCACACAGATACGCAGTATTTT. This gives the protein CASSYSGGTHTDTQYF. The chain joins TRBV6-5 to TRBJ2-3; possibly TRBD2 for D (6 bases). This CDR3 has 16 amino acids. Trimming left V 0 bases short and J 2 bases short, with 12 bases between. The germline gives CDR1 MNHEY, CDR2 SVGAGI.

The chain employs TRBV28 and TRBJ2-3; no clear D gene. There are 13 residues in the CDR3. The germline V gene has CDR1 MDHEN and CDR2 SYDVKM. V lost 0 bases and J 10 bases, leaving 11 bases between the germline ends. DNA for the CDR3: TGTGCCAGCAGTTTATGCGATACGTGTCCGCAGTATTTT. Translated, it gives CASSLCDTCPQYF.

CDR3: CASSQTGSSEQYF. DNA of the CDR3: TGTGCCAGCAGCCAAACGGGGTCAAGCGAGCAGTACTTC. The rearrangement links TRBV11-2 to TRBJ2-7, with D possibly matching TRBD2 (5 bases). CDR3 size: 13 residues. Trimming shortened V by 5 bases and J by 6 bases, and 14 bases separated the two germline ends. CDR1 is SGHAT and CDR2 is FQNNGV in the germline V gene. Using reference TRBV11-2 and TRBJ2-7 for the parts outside the CDR3, the full variable domain is EAGVAQSPRYKIIEKRQSVAFWCNPISGHATLYWYQQILGQGPKLLIQFQNNGVVDDSQLPKDRFSAERLKGVDSTLKIQPAKLEDSAVYLCASSQTGSSEQYFGPGTRLTVT.

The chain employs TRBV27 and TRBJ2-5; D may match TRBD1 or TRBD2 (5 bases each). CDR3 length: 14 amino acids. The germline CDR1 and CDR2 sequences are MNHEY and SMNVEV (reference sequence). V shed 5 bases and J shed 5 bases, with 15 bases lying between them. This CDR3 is CASSDGAGFETQYF. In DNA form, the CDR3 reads TGTGCCAGCAGTGACGGGGCAGGTTTCGAGACCCAGTACTTC.

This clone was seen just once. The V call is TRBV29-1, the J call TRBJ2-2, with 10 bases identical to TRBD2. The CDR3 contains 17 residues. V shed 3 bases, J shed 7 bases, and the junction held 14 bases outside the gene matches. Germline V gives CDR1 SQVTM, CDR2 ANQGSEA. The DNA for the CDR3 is TGCAGCGTTGAGGTTGGGAGCGGGAGGGCCTTTGGCGGGGAGCTGTTTTTT. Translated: CSVEVGSGRAFGGELFF.

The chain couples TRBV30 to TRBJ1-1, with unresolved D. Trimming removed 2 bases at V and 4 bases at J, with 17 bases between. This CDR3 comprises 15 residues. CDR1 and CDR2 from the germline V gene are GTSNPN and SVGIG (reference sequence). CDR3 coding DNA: TGTGCCTGGAGTCCAGTTGTTAGGGAAAGCACTGAAGCTTTCTTT. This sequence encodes CAWSPVVRESTEAFF.

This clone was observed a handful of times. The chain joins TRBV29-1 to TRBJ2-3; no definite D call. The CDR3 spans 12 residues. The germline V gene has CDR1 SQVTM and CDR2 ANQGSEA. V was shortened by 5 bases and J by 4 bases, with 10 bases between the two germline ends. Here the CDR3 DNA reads TGCAGCGTTCCCTCTAGGGCAGATACGCAGTATTTT. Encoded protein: CSVPSRADTQYF.

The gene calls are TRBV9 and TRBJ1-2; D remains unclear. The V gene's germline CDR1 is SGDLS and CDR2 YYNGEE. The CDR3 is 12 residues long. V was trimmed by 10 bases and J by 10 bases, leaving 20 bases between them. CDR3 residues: CASGGGSGDYTF. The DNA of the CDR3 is TGTGCCTCCGGAGGCGGTTCGGGTGACTACACCTTC.

The CDR3 DNA follows: TGTGCCACCAGCAGATCCCGAAGGGTGGCAGATACGCAGTATTTT. Its translation: CATSRSRRVADTQYF. The V call is TRBV15, the J call TRBJ2-3; D is undetermined. The CDR3 consists of 15 residues. Germline CDR1 is LNHNV and CDR2 is YYDKDF (reference sequence). V was cut by 2 bases and J by 4 bases, with 13 bases left in between.

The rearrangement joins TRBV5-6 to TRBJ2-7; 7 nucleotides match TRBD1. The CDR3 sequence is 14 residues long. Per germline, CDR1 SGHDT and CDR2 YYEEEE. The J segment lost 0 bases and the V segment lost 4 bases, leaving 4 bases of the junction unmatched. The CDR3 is CASSHRDSSYEQYF. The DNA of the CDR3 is TGTGCCAGCAGCCACCGGGACAGCTCCTACGAGCAGTACTTC.

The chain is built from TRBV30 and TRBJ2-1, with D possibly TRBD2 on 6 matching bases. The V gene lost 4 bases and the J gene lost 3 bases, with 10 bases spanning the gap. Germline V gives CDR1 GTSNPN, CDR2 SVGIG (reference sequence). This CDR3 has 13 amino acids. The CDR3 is CAWTSAIYNEQFF. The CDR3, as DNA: TGTGCCTGGACTAGCGCTATCTACAATGAGCAGTTCTTC.

As DNA, the CDR3 is TGTGCCAGCAGTGAATTAACAGGGGGCGCTTACTATGGCTACACCTTC. Amino acids: CASSELTGGAYYGYTF. The chain has TRBV25-1 and TRBJ1-2; TRBD1 agrees at 9 bases. Germline loops: CDR1 MGHDK, CDR2 SYGVNS. V was pared by 1 base and J by 3 bases, with 6 bases of the junction left unmatched. The CDR3 loop spans 16 amino acids.